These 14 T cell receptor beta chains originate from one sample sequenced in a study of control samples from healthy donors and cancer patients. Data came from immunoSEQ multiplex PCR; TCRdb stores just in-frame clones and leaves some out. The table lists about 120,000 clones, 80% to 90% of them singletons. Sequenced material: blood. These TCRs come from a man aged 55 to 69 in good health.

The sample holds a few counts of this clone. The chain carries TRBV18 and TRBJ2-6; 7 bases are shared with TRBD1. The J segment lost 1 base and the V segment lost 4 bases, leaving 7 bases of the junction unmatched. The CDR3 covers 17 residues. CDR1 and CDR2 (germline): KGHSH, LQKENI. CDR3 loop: CASSQQGPKSGANVLTF. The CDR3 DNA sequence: TGTGCCAGCTCACAACAGGGGCCCAAGTCTGGGGCCAACGTCCTGACTTTC.

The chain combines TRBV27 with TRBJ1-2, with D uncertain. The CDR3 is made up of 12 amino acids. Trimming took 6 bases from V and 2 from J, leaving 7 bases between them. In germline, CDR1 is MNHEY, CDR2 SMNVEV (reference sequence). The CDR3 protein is CASRPGNYGYTF. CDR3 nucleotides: TGTGCCAGCAGACCCGGGAACTATGGCTACACCTTC.

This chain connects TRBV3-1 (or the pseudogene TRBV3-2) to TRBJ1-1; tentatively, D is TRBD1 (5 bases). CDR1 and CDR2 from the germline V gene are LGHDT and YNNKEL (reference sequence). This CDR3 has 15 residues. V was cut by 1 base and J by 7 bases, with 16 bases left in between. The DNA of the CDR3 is TGTGCCAGCAGCCAAGGACCCGACAGAGACCATGAAGCTTTCTTT. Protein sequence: CASSQGPDRDHEAFF.

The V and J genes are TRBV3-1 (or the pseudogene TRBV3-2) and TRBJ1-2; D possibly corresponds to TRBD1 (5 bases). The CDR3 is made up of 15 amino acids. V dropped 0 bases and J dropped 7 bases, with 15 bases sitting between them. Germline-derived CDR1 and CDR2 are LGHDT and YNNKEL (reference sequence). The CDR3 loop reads CASSQEHTGGSGYTF. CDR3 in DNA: TGTGCCAGCAGCCAAGAGCACACAGGTGGTAGTGGCTACACCTTC.

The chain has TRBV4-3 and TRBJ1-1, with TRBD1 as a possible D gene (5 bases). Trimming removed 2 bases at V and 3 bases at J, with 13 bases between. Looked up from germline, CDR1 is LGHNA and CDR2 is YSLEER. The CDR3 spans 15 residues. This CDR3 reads CASSQLREGDTEAFF. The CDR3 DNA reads TGCGCCAGCAGCCAACTCAGGGAAGGGGACACTGAAGCTTTCTTT.

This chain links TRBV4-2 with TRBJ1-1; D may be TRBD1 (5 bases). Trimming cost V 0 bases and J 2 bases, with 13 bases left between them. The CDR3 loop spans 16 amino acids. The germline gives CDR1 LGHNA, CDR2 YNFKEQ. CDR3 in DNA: TGTGCCAGCAGCCAAGACAGGACACACCAAAACACTGAAGCTTTCTTT. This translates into CASSQDRTHQNTEAFF.

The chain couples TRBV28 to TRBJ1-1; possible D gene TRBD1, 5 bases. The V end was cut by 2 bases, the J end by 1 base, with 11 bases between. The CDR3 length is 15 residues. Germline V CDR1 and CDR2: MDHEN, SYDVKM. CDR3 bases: TGTGCCAGCAGTTTAATGAGGGGCGCGAACACTGAAGCTTTCTTT. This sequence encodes CASSLMRGANTEAFF.

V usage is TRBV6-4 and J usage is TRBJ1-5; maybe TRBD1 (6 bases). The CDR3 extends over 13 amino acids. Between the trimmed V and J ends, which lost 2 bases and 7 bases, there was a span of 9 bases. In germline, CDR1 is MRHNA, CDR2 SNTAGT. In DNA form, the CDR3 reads TGTGCCAGCAGTGACGACAGGCAGCAGCCCCAGCATTTT. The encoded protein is CASSDDRQQPQHF.

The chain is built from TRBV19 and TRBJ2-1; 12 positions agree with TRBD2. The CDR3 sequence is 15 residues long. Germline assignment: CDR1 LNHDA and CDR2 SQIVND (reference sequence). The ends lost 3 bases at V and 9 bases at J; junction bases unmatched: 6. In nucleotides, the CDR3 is TGTGCCAGTAGTATTTCTAGCGGGGGGGGCGGTGAGCAGTTCTTC. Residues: CASSISSGGGGEQFF.

The CDR3 here is CASSAGATDTQYF. The CDR3 nucleotides read TGCGCCAGCAGCGCGGGGGCGACAGATACGCAGTATTTT. The rearrangement joins TRBV5-1 to TRBJ2-3; D is perhaps TRBD2 (7 bases). Per the germline V gene, CDR1 is SGHRS and CDR2 is YFSETQ. The CDR3 is 13 amino acids. V lost 4 bases and J 3 bases, leaving 9 bases between the germline ends. The entire variable domain, with the rest obtained from reference TRBV5-1 and TRBJ2-3, is as follows: KAGVTQTPRYLIKTRGQQVTLSCSPISGHRSVSWYQQTPGQGLQFLFEYFSETQRNKGNFPGRFSGRQFSNSRSEMNVSTLELGDSALYLCASSAGATDTQYFGPGTRLTVL.

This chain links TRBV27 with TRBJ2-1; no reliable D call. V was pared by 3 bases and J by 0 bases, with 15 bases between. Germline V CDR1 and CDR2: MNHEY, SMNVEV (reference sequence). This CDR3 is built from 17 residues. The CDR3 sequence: CASSLVKKTSSYNEQFF. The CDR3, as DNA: TGTGCCAGCAGTTTGGTAAAGAAAACGAGCTCCTACAATGAGCAGTTCTTC.

Here the CDR3 reads CASSETPTGKYEQYF. The DNA of the CDR3 is TGTGCCAGCAGTGAAACGCCCACCGGCAAGTACGAGCAGTACTTC. J is TRBJ2-7 and V is TRBV25-1; D is unclear. Per germline, CDR1 MGHDK and CDR2 SYGVNS. Trimming cost V 2 bases and J 4 bases, with 15 bases left between them. The CDR3 loop spans 15 amino acids.

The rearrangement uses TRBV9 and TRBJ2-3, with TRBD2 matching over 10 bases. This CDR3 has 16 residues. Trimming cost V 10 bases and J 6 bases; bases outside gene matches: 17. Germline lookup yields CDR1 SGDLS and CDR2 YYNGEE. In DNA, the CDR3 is TGTGCCGGCAAAATGGGACTAGCGCACCAACGTGATACGCAGTATTTT. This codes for CAGKMGLAHQRDTQYF.

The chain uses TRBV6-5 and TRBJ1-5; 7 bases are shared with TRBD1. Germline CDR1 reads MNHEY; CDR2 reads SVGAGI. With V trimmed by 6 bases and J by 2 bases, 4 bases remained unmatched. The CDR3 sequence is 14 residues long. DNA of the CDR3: TGTGCCAGCAGGCAAGGACAGGGCAATCAGCCCCAGCATTTT. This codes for CASRQGQGNQPQHF.